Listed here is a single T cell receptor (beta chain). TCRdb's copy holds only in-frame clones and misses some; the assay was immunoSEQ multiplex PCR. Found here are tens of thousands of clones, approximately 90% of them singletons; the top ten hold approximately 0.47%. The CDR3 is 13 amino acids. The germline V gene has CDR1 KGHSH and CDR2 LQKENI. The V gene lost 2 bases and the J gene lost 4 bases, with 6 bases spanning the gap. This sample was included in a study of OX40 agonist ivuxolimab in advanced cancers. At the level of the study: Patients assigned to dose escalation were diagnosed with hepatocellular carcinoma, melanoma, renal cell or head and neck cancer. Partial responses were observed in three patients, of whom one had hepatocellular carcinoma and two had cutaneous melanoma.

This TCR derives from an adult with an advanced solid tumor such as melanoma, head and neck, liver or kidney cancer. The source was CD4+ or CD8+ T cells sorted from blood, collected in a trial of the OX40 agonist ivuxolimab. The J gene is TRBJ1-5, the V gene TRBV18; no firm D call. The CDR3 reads CASSPSVNQPQHF. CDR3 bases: TGTGCCAGCTCACCAAGTGTGAATCAGCCCCAGCATTTT.